This T cell receptor beta chain was obtained from a study of T cell clones after liver transplantation. About the study: Without induction therapy, subjects received standard immunosuppression until 12-24 months post-transplant. Draws occurred before transplant, before withdrawal, and after complete or failed withdrawal.

The V and J ends lost 2 bases and 3 bases respectively, with 10 bases between them. The CDR3 is 14 residues long. Germline CDR1 and CDR2: LNHDA and SQIVND (reference sequence). Some clones are missing from TCRdb's copy, which holds only in-frame ones; the method was immunoSEQ multiplex PCR. The sample has tens of thousands of clones, 80% seen once. Thawed unstimulated PBMCs were FACS-sorted by CD3, CD4 and CD8 into two populations. V and J are TRBV19 and TRBJ1-2; the D is unclear. The sequencing used CD4+ T cells from blood, collected 12 months after liver transplant. This receptor was taken from a human patient who received a liver transplant. The T cells may come from the graft donor. CDR3 loop: CASSIIGGYYGYTF. The CDR3 region has the DNA TGTGCCAGTAGTATAATTGGCGGCTACTATGGCTACACCTTC.